This entry describes one TCR beta chain. It has no known antigen specificity. Base qualities were left out, and no much larger clone turns up one base away. The V and J ends are trimmed by 5 bases and 5 bases, leaving 12 bases between them. CDR1 and CDR2, looked up from the germline V gene, are KGHSH and LQKENI. The CDR3 goes from the cysteine to the phenylalanine over 13 residues. Only the CDR3 region is kept as DNA, spanning 39 bases read in frame from base 1. This record comes from a study of blood T cell repertoires in COVID-19 (TCRdb year 2020). Looking at the study overall: The collaborator samples originated in the United States, Italy and Spain and spanned the acute and convalescent phases of COVID-19. The material from the prospective study consisted of cDNA or gDNA derived from T cells, B-cell-depleted T cells, or PBMCs. Subjects who had been exposed to COVID-19, were actively infected with it, or had recovered from it provided the deeply sampled blood TCRbeta repertoires that made up the dataset. The repertoires were released in a freely available public database meant as a resource for research on the immune response to SARS-CoV-2. The samples were drawn from two sources: the first 160 participants of the ongoing ImmuneRACE study, and 1,254 subjects contributed by 6 global collaborators. Sample metadata almost always included a de-identified subject ID, COVID-19 status, age in years and sex. HLA class I and class II types, where available, came from metadata supplied by the sample provider rather than from assay-based typing. Study-wide findings and limitations: The quantity of clinical and demographic metadata differed by source and by participant and was supplied without curation.

TCRbeta CDR3 regions were amplified from genomic DNA by means of the immunoSEQ Assay, a bias-controlled multiplex PCR. Per the source publication's procedure: The number of nucleated cells in each sample was estimated by amplification of reference gene primers within the assay. To quantify the absolute abundance of each unique TCRbeta CDR3 rearrangement, sequence reads were collapsed and filtered. For each sample, productive Simpson clonality was calculated as the square root of Simpson's diversity index across productive rearrangements. The source is immuneACCESS, and TCRdb retained only in-frame sequences with V and J called. Part of the clones is not carried over; for the studies checked, unresolved V genes explain less than half of this, and the remainder is unexplained. That table gives V, J and clone size, and the DNA gave D and trimming. For this sample there are 150,000 to 200,000 clones; around four fifths appear just once. Approximately 0.97% of the sample lies in the top ten.

One collaborating source in Seattle enrolled patients during active infection and followed them longitudinally through the course of disease. The collaborating institutions used their own protocols to collect whole blood in K2EDTA tubes. For TCRbeta analysis, collaborator samples were shipped as frozen whole blood, as isolated PBMCs, or as DNA extracted from either sample type. What was sequenced was peripheral blood. The source is a man in his sixties with COVID-19, enrolled during active disease. Recombination linked TRBV18 to TRBJ2-5; the D gene is perhaps TRBD2, from 7 matching bases. The CDR3 reads CASSEQGGETQYF. The nucleotide sequence is TGTGCCAGCTCAGAACAGGGAGGGGAGACCCAGTACTTC. Here the CDR3 is joined to the reference TRBV18 and TRBJ2-5 genes, and the full variable domain is: NAGVMQNPRHLVRRRGQEARLRCSPMKGHSHVYWYRQLPEEGLKFMVYLQKENIIDESGMPKERFSAEFPKEGPSILRIQQVVRGDSAAYFCASSEQGGETQYFGPGTRLLVL.